The sequence of this TCR beta chain was determined in a study of shared clonotypes between healthy human individuals. Study in general: For every donor, three CD4 naive, three CD4 memory, two CD8 naive and one CD8 memory plates were used. Overall study findings and caveats: It was observed that 5% to 6.5% of naive CD4 clonotypes were shared across a few donors.

At deep level, the assay was performed. Clones were read by immunoSEQ multiplex PCR, and TCRdb kept only the in-frame ones, dropping some. This sample has around 700,000 clones, with around 73% found just once. The ends were cut back, 4 bases at V and 7 bases at J, with 17 bases in the middle. This CDR3 has 15 residues. CDR1 SGHRS and CDR2 YFSETQ come from the germline V gene. On this clone: Its antigen is unknown.

The origin of this receptor is a woman in her thirties in good health. The chain recombines TRBV5-1 with TRBJ1-4; the D is unclear. Sequencing was carried out using memory CD4+ T cells sorted from blood. Subset indicated: CD45RA-negative fraction. CDR3 DNA: TGCGCCAGCAGCCCCGGGTCTTGGGCGGTTGAAAAACTGTTTTTT. Its protein product is CASSPGSWAVEKLFF.